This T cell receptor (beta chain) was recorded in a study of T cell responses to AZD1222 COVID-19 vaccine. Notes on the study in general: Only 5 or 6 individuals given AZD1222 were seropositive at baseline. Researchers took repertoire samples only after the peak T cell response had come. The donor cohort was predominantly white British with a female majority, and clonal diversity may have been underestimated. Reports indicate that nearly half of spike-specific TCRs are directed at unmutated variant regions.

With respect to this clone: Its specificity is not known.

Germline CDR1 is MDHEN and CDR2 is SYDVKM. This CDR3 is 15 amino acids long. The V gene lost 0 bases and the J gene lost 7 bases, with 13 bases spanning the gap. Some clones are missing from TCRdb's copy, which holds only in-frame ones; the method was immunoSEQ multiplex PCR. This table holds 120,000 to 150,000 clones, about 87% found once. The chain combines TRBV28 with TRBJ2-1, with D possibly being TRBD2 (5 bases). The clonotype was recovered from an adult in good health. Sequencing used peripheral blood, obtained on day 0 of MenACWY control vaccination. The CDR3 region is CASSLWGALANEQFF. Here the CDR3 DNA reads TGTGCCAGCAGTTTATGGGGAGCTTTAGCAAATGAGCAGTTCTTC.